Sequencing of this T cell receptor beta chain was carried out in a study of blood T cell repertoires in COVID-19. On the study more broadly: PBMCs, B-cell-depleted T cells, or T cells provided the cDNA or gDNA that made up the material.

In the original processing: Amplification from reference gene primers served as the basis for estimated nucleated cell counts. Profiling relied on immunoSEQ multiplex PCR, and the TCRdb table lists in-frame clones only, not all of them. Clonal size and the V and J genes are those of that table, whereas D and trimming came from the DNA. The sample contains 200,000 to 300,000 clones, 86% of which appear only once. Per the germline V gene, CDR1 is SGHAT and CDR2 is FQNNGV. CDR3 size: 16 residues. The V gene lost 2 bases and the J gene lost 8 bases, with 19 bases spanning the gap. The receptor's source is an elderly man with acute or convalescent COVID-19. Material: peripheral blood. The V call is TRBV11-2, the J call TRBJ1-3, with D perhaps TRBD1 (5 bases). CDR3 sequence (DNA): TGTGCCAGCAGCTTAATCGTGGTTAGGGGATTTCACACCATATATTTT. Residues: CASSLIVVRGFHTIYF.